This record concerns one TCR beta chain sequence. Its antigen has not been determined. The junction shows a germline mismatch at one end, possibly a read error. Sequencing used an Illumina HiSeq 1500. TCRdb trimmed public reads at Q25 via fastp, called clones via MiXCR and kept in-frame beta chains. Rows with one shared CDR3 protein collapse into an entry with the most common genes and DNA. Within this sample are 350,000 to 550,000 distinct CDR3 sequences, with roughly 31% of them counted one time only. The top ten clones comprise roughly 15% of the sample. The source of the sample is a study of T cell repertoires in cytomegalovirus infection (dated by TCRdb to about 2019). Regarding the research as a whole: Because public TCR beta signatures pointed to carriage of CMV infection together with the matching HLA type, the HLA type of each donor mattered for the analysis. What the study reported, not specific to this receptor: In the ex vivo response, HLA-C-restricted CMV-specific TCR beta clonotypes were dominant, and in two of eight donors the single most frequent clonotype came from this HLA-C-restricted group. In both this cohort and an independent cohort of over 350 donors, the cumulative frequency of public TCR beta family members distinguished carriers of CMV infection plus the relevant HLA type.

The CDR3 sequence holds 15 residues, the cysteine and phenylalanine included. CDR3 DNA is the only sequence kept; it has 45 bases, read in frame from the first base. CDR1 SQVTM and CDR2 ANQGSEA are derived from the germline V gene. The sequence derives from a human donor in good health (CMV status not recorded). Some clones in this sample may be carry-over from other donors' samples. Recombination joined TRBV29-1 with TRBJ1-6, with 7 middle bases fitting TRBD1. Material: PBMCs. CDR3 loop: CSLDRATSYNSPLHF. The nucleotide sequence is given as TGCAGCCTTGACAGGGCGACGTCCTATAATTCACCCCTCCACTTT. The CDR3 plus the reference TRBV29-1 and TRBJ1-6 genes for the other parts give the full variable domain: SAVISQKPSRDICQRGTSLTIQCQVDSQVTMMFWYRQQPGQSLTLIATANQGSEATYESGFVIDKFPISRPNLTFSTLTVSNMSPEDSSIYLCSLDRATSYNSPLHFGNGTRLTVT.